This T cell receptor (beta chain) was sequenced in a study of T cells in tuberculosis. In the study overall: Sequenced TCRs come from CD1B-GMM tetramer-binding T cells.

Measured with immunoSEQ multiplex PCR; TCRdb has only the in-frame clones, and not every one. The profile shows 45,000 or so clones, about 96% of them singletons. Tuberculin skin test and IGRA determined adolescents' latent tuberculosis status at entry. Sequencing was performed on PBMCs. The sequence came from a donor under 30 with latent tuberculosis or without tuberculosis infection.

Written as DNA, the CDR3 is TGTGCCTGCGGACAGGGAGGGCAAGGCTACACCTTC. Protein sequence: CACGQGGQGYTF. The V gene is TRBV30, the J gene TRBJ1-2, with 8 positions matching TRBD1. Trimming at V came to 6 bases and at J to 8 bases, leaving 8 bases not matched to a gene. The CDR3 loop spans 12 amino acids. Germline CDR1 reads GTSNPN; CDR2 reads SVGIG (reference sequence).